The sequence of this TCR beta chain was determined in a study of identical twins. A universal primer site came from template switching; cDNA carried unique molecular identifiers. TCRdb re-derived calls from the 5' RACE reads in MiXCR, one entry per CDR3 protein. The data contain 750,000 to 950,000 distinct CDR3 sequences, 10% to 15% of them singletons. General observations from the study: Twin pairs had excess sharing that was weaker in beta out-of-frame sequences.

This CDR3 has 16 amino acids. A remark on this clonotype: Its antigen is not known.

Separately, the same data were catalogued under a study of yellow fever vaccine responses in identical twins.

The receptor was derived from a woman aged 18-30 years in good health. The sequenced sample was PBMCs. The chain has TRBV21-1 and TRBJ2-1; TRBD1, the table's D call, was not compared with the DNA. TRBV21-1 is a listed pseudogene. The DNA for the CDR3 is TGTGCCAGCAGCAAAGGAGGGGGGACAGGGGGCAATGAGCAGTTCTTC. Protein: CASSKGGGTGGNEQFF.